This T cell receptor (beta chain) was observed in a study of blood T cell repertoires in COVID-19. Background on the study: Acute and convalescent COVID-19 specimens originated in the United States, Italy and Spain. Nucleic acid was either cDNA or gDNA, and it came from T cells, B-cell-depleted T cells, or PBMCs.

Clones were sequenced by immunoSEQ multiplex PCR, and TCRdb holds only the in-frame ones, with some missing. This sample has over 150,000 clones; less than 90% occur once, and the top ten carry 7% to 8%. Unmatched junction bases numbered 10, after V lost 3 bases and J lost 7 bases. There are 15 residues in the CDR3. The specimen was PBMCs or T cells enriched from blood (not recorded which). The V call is TRBV23-1, the J call TRBJ2-7, with 9 bases identical to TRBD1. TRBV23-1 is treated as an ORF (open reading frame) with a function not yet certain. The clonotype originates from a woman between 50 and 59 years old who had recovered from COVID-19. Here the CDR3 DNA reads TGCGCCAGCAGTCAGCTCCGGGGACAGGGTCAAGAGCAGTACTTC. It encodes CASSQLRGQGQEQYF.